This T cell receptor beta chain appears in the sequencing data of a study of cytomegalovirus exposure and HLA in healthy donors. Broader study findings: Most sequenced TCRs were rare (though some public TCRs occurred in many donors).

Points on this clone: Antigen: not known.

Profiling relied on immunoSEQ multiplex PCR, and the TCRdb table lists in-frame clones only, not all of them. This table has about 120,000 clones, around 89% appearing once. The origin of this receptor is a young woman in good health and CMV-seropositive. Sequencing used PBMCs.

The CDR3 nucleotides read TGTGCCAGCAGCGCTCGGGACAGGGCCCACAATGAGCAGTTCTTC. Translating it yields CASSARDRAHNEQFF. This sequence joins TRBV9 and TRBJ2-1, with 9 nucleotides matching TRBD1. CDR1 is SGDLS and CDR2 is YYNGEE in the germline V gene. This CDR3 has 15 residues. The J segment lost 5 bases and the V segment lost 3 bases, leaving 6 bases of the junction unmatched.